Listed below are T cell receptor beta chains from one sample, sequenced in a study of OX40 agonist ivuxolimab in advanced cancers. The protocol was immunoSEQ multiplex PCR, while the TCRdb copy is restricted to in-frame clones and leaves out a portion. The table records some 83,000 clones, approximately 93% of them present only once. The sequencing used CD4+ or CD8+ T cells sorted from blood, collected in a trial of the OX40 agonist ivuxolimab. The receptors derive from an adult with an advanced solid tumor such as melanoma, head and neck, liver or kidney cancer. The CDR3 runs from the conserved cysteine through the conserved F or W. A D gene is named only where the DNA matches it firmly. Clone size is given for some rows only: seen once, a few or many times, or a class if the clone is expanded.

clone size	D gene	J gene	V gene	CDR3 DNA	CDR3 protein
.	.	TRBJ1-5	TRBV6-5	TGTGCCAGCAGTTACACCCCCTTAAGGGGTGGGCAGCCCCAGCATTTT	CASSYTPLRGGQPQHF
.	.	TRBJ2-6	TRBV4-2	TGTGCCAGCAGCCAAAAAGTGAGGACAGCTAGCTCTGGGGCCAACGTCCTGACTTTC	CASSQKVRTASSGANVLTF
.	.	TRBJ1-1	TRBV19	TGTGCCAGTCAACAATACACTGGGAACACTGAAGCTTTCTTT	CASQQYTGNTEAFF
.	TRBD1	TRBJ2-7	TRBV27	TGTGCCAGCAAAAGACAGGGGAACTTCTACGAGCAGTACTTC	CASKRQGNFYEQYF
once	.	TRBJ1-6	TRBV4-3	TGCGCCAGCAGCCAACGGACGTTATGGAATTCACCCCTCCACTTT	CASSQRTLWNSPLHF
.	.	TRBJ2-7	TRBV6-1	TGTGCCAGCAGAGGACTGGGATTCGGGTACGAGCAGTACTTC	CASRGLGFGYEQYF
.	.	TRBJ2-7	TRBV4-1	TGCGCCAGCAGCCAAGGCCCAGGGGCCCACTACGAGCAGTACTTC	CASSQGPGAHYEQYF
once	TRBD2	TRBJ2-1	TRBV19	TGTGCCAGTAGTTCGGGGGGGGATAATGAGCAGTTCTTC	CASSSGGDNEQFF
.	.	TRBJ1-1	TRBV27	TGTGCCAGCAGCCATAACACTGAAGCTTTCTTT	CASSHNTEAFF
.	TRBD1	TRBJ2-5	TRBV28	TGTGCCAGCAGTTTAGGACAGGGGAAGACCCAGTACTTC	CASSLGQGKTQYF
.	.	TRBJ2-1	TRBV19	TGTGCCAGTAGTATACGGGGTACTCACAATGAGCAGTTCTTC	CASSIRGTHNEQFF
.	.	TRBJ2-1	TRBV5-1	TGCGCCAGCAGCTCAGGATCTACCGGGTCCCACTCCTACAATGAGCAGTTCTTC	CASSSGSTGSHSYNEQFF
few	TRBD2	TRBJ2-4	TRBV5-4	TGTGCCAGCAGCTTGGAGGCCGGGACTAGCGAAAACATTCAGTACTTC	CASSLEAGTSENIQYF
few	.	TRBJ2-7	TRBV7-9	TGTGCCAGCAGTTGGGTCGCCTACGAGCAGTACTTC	CASSWVAYEQYF
.	TRBD1	TRBJ2-7	TRBV5-1	TGCGCCAGCAGCTTCGGGACAGGGATCGACGAGCAGTACTTC	CASSFGTGIDEQYF
.	TRBD2	TRBJ2-1	TRBV27	TGTGCCAGCAGGGGAGCGGGAAGTGTCCACAATGAGCAGTTCTTC	CASRGAGSVHNEQFF
.	.	TRBJ1-1	TRBV9	TGTGCCAGCAGCGTAGTGGGGGCCGGCACTGAAGCTTTCTTT	CASSVVGAGTEAFF
.	TRBD1	TRBJ1-4	TRBV7-9	TGTGCCAGCAGCCCCTGGACAGGAACTAATGAAAAACTGTTTTTT	CASSPWTGTNEKLFF
.	.	TRBJ2-7	TRBV6-1	TGTGCCAGCAGTGAAGAGGTCCGTATATCCTACGAGCAGTACTTC	CASSEEVRISYEQYF
.	.	TRBJ2-7	TRBV27	TGTGCCAGCAGTTTATCCCGGGGCTCCTACGAGCAGTACTTC	CASSLSRGSYEQYF
.	.	TRBJ2-2	TRBV11-2	TGTGCCAGCAGCTTAGATCTGGGGATGATCACCGGGGAGCTGTTTTTT	CASSLDLGMITGELFF
.	.	TRBJ1-5	TRBV27	TGTGCCAGTAAGGCGAGGGGAGCACCACAGGGCGGGAGCAATCAGCCCCAGCATTTT	CASKARGAPQGGSNQPQHF
.	.	TRBJ2-5	TRBV13	TGTGCCAGCAGCAACAATGGGGATGGATACGAGACCCAGTACTTC	CASSNNGDGYETQYF
.	.	TRBJ2-7	TRBV6-5	TGTGCCAGCAGACGAGGGACATCCGCCTACGAGCAGTACTTC	CASRRGTSAYEQYF
.	TRBD1	TRBJ1-4	TRBV19	TGTGCCATCCAGGGGGCGGCTAATGAAAAACTGTTTTTT	CAIQGAANEKLFF
.	.	TRBJ2-1	TRBV9	TGTGCCAGCAGCGTCCGGGATACGGGTGAGCAGTTCTTC	CASSVRDTGEQFF
once	.	TRBJ1-5	TRBV27	TGTGCCAGCAGTTACACAGCCAATCAGCCCCAGCATTTT	CASSYTANQPQHF
.	TRBD2	TRBJ2-3	TRBV4-3	TGCGCCAGCAGCCAAGGGGTCAGACTAGCGGGGGGGCAAGATACGCAGTATTTT	CASSQGVRLAGGQDTQYF
.	TRBD1	TRBJ2-1	TRBV29-1	TGCAGCGTGGCCCCCCGGGACAGGGTAGGTAATGAGCAGTTCTTC	CSVAPRDRVGNEQFF
.	TRBD1	TRBJ2-1	TRBV27	TGTGCCAGCAGTTTACTGGGACAGGGTTTGGGTGAGCAGTTCTTC	CASSLLGQGLGEQFF
.	TRBD1	TRBJ2-1	TRBV19	TGTGCCAGCCGGACAGGGGGCGATGAGCAGTTCTTC	CASRTGGDEQFF
.	.	TRBJ1-5	TRBV2	TGTGCCAGTCGACAGGTTAGCAATCAGCCCCAGCATTTT	CASRQVSNQPQHF
few	TRBD1	TRBJ1-2	TRBV2	TGTGCCAGCAGTGAGCTGGACAGGTCCGGCTATGGCTACACCTTC	CASSELDRSGYGYTF
once	TRBD2	TRBJ2-1	TRBV7-8	TGTGCCAGCAGCATTAGCGGGGGGGCGAATGAGCAGTTCTTC	CASSISGGANEQFF
.	.	TRBJ1-2	TRBV27	TGTGCCAGCAGTCCCGGGGGGGGGAACTATGGCTACACCTTC	CASSPGGGNYGYTF
.	.	TRBJ2-5	TRBV6-6	TGTGCCAGCGGAAGGGGGACCCAGTACTTC	CASGRGTQYF
.	.	TRBJ1-3	TRBV10-3	TGTGCCATCAGTGGGGTTGAGGTAGGGCACAGGGCGTCTTCTGCTGGAAACACCATATATTTT	CAISGVEVGHRASSAGNTIYF
.	TRBD2	TRBJ2-4	TRBV10-2	TGCGCCAGCAGTGAGTCCCTCGGGGGGGGCGAGGGAAACATTCAGTACTTC	CASSESLGGGEGNIQYF
.	TRBD2	TRBJ2-5	TRBV7-9	TGTGCCAGCAGTCTTAGGGGGGGCCTAGCGGGGCAAGAGACCCAGTACTTC	CASSLRGGLAGQETQYF
.	TRBD1	TRBJ1-2	TRBV5-4	TGTGCCAGCAGCTTGGCCGAGGACAGGGGGGGGATCTATGGCTACACCTTC	CASSLAEDRGGIYGYTF